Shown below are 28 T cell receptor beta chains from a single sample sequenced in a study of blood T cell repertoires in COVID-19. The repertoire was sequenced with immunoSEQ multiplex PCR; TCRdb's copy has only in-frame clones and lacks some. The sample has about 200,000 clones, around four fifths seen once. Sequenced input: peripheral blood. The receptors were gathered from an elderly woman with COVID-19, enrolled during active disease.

The CDR3 reads CASGRQPEAFF. In DNA form, the CDR3 reads TGTGCCAGCGGTCGACAGCCTGAAGCTTTCTTT. The J gene is TRBJ1-1, the V gene TRBV2, with D possibly being TRBD1 (5 bases). Germline loops: CDR1 SNHLY, CDR2 FYNNEI. The CDR3 sequence is 11 residues long. The V and J ends lost 8 bases and 6 bases respectively, with 10 bases between them.

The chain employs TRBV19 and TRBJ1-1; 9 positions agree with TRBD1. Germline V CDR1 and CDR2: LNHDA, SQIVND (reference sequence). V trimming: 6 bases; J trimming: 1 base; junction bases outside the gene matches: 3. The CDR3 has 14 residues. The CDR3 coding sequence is TGTGCCAGTAGGGGGACAGGGTCGAACACTGAAGCTTTCTTT. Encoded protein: CASRGTGSNTEAFF.

CDR3: CASSFGDRGGGYTF. The CDR3 DNA reads as TGTGCCAGCAGTTTTGGGGACAGGGGCGGTGGCTACACCTTC. The genes are TRBV27 and TRBJ1-2; TRBD1 matches 10 bases. CDR1 and CDR2 from the germline V gene are MNHEY and SMNVEV (reference sequence). V trimming: 3 bases; J trimming: 7 bases; junction bases outside the gene matches: 5. The CDR3 has 14 residues.

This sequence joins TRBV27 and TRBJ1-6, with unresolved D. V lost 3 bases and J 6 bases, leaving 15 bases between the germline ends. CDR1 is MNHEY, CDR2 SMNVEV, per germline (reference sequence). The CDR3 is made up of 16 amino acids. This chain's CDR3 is CASSFGARAGNSPLHF. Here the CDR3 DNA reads TGTGCCAGCAGTTTTGGTGCTAGGGCGGGTAATTCACCCCTCCACTTT.

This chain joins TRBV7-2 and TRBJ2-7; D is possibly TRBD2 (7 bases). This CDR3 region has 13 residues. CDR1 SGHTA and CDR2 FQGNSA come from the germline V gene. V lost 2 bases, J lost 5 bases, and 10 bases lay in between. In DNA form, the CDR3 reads TGTGCCAGCAGCTTAAAGGGGGGGGACGAGCAGTACTTC. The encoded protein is CASSLKGGDEQYF. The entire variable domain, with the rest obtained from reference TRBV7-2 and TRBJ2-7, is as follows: GAGVSQSPSNKVTEKGKDVELRCDPISGHTALYWYRQSLGQGLEFLIYFQGNSAPDKSGLPSDRFSAERTGGSVSTLTIQRTQQEDSAVYLCASSLKGGDEQYFGPGTRLTVT.

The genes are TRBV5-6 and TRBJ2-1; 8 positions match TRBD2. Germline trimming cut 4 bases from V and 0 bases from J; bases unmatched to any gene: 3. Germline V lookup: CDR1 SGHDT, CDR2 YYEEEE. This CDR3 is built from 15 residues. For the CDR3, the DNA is TGTGCCAGCAGCGCCGGGACTAGCTCCTACAATGAGCAGTTCTTC. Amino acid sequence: CASSAGTSSYNEQFF. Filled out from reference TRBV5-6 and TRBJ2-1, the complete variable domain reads DAGVTQSPTHLIKTRGQQVTLRCSPKSGHDTVSWYQQALGQGPQFIFQYYEEEERQRGNFPDRFSGHQFPNYSSELNVNALLLGDSALYLCASSAGTSSYNEQFFGPGTRLTVL.

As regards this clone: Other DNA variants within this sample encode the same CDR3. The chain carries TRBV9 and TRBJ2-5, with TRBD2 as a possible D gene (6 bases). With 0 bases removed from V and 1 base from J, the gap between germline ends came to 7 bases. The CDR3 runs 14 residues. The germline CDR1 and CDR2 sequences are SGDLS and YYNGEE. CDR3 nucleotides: TGTGCCAGCAGCGTAGGGGGACTCCAAGAGACCCAGTACTTC. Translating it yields CASSVGGLQETQYF.

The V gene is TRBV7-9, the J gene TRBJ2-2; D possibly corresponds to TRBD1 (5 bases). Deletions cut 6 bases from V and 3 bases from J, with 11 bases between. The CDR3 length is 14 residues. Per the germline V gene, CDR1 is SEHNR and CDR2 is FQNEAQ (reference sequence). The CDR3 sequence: CASRDLGDTGELFF. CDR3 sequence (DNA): TGTGCCAGCAGAGATCTAGGGGACACCGGGGAGCTGTTTTTT.

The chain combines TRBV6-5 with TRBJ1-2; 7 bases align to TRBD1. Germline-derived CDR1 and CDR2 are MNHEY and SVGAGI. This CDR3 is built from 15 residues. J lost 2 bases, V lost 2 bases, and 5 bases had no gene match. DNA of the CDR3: TGTGCCAGCAGTTACGACAGGGAGGTCAACTATGGCTACACCTTC. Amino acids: CASSYDREVNYGYTF.

In DNA form, the CDR3 reads TGTGCCAGCAGCCGATGGGGACAGGGAAACACCGGGGAGCTGTTTTTT. Its translation is CASSRWGQGNTGELFF. This rearrangement joins TRBV5-4 to TRBJ2-2, with 9 bases identical to TRBD1. There are 16 residues in the CDR3. V lost 4 bases, J lost 2 bases, and 6 bases stayed unmatched. CDR1 is SGHNT, CDR2 YYREEE, per germline (reference sequence).

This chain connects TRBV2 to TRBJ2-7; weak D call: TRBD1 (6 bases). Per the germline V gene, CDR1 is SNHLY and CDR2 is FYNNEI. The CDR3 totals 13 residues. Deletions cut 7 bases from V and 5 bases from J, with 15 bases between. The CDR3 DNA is TGTGCCAGCATGGAACAGGGTATGGACGAGCAGTACTTC. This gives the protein CASMEQGMDEQYF.

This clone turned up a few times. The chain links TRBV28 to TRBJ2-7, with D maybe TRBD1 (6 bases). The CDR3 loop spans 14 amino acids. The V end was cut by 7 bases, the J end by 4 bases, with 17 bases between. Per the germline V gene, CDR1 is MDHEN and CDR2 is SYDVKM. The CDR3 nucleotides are TGTGCCAGCACCCGAGGACAGACCGAATACGAGCAGTACTTC. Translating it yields CASTRGQTEYEQYF.

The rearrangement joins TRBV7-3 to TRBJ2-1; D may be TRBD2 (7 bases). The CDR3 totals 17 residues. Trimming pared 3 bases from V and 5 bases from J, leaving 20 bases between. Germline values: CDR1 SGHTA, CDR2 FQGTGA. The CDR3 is CASSLLAVGGGNNEQFF. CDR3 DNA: TGTGCCAGCAGCTTGCTAGCCGTAGGGGGAGGGAACAATGAGCAGTTCTTC.

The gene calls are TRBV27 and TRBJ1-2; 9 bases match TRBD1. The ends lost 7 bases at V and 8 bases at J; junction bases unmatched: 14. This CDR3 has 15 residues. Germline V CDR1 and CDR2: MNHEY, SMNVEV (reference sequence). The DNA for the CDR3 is TGTGCCAGCATGGCTACCGGACAGGGGCCGAAGGGCTACACCTTC. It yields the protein CASMATGQGPKGYTF.

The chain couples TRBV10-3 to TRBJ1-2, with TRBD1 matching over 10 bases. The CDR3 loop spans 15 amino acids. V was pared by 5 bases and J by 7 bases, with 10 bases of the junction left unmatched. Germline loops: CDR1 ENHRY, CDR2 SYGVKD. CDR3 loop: CAISYSPGQGLGYTF. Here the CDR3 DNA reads TGTGCCATCAGTTATTCTCCGGGACAGGGGCTTGGCTACACCTTC.

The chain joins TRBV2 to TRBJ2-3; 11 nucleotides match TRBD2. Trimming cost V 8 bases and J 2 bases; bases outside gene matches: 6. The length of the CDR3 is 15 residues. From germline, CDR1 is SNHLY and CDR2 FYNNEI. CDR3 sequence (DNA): TGTGCCAGCCGAACTAGCGGGGGTCCCACAGATACGCAGTATTTT. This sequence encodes CASRTSGGPTDTQYF.

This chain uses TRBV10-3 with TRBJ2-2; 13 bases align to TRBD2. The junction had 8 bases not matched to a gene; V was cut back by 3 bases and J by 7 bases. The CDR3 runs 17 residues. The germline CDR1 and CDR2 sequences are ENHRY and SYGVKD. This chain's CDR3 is CAISDSGLAGAIGELFF. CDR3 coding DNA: TGTGCCATCAGTGATTCCGGACTAGCGGGAGCGATCGGGGAGCTGTTTTTT.

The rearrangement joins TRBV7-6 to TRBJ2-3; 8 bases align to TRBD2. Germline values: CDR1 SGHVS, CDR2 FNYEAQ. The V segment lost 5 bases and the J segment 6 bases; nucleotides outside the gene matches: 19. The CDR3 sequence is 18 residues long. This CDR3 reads CASSPSDGGSGAVDTQYF. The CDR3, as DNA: TGTGCCAGCAGCCCCTCCGACGGGGGTAGCGGGGCCGTGGATACGCAGTATTTT.

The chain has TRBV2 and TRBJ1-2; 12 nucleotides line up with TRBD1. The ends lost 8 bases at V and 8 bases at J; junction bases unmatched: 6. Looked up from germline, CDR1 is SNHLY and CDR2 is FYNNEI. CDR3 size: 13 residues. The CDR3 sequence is CASGGTGGLGYTF. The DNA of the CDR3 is TGTGCCAGCGGGGGGACAGGGGGCTTAGGCTACACCTTC.

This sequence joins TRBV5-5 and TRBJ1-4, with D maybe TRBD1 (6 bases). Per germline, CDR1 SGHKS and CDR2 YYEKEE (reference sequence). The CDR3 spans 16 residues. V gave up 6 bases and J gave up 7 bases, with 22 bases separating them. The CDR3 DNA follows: TGTGCCAGCACAACACTTAATTCGGGGGGCGGTGAAAAACTGTTTTTT. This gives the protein CASTTLNSGGGEKLFF. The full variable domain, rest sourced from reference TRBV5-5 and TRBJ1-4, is DAGVTQSPTHLIKTRGQQVTLRCSPISGHKSVSWYQQVLGQGPQFIFQYYEKEERGRGNFPDRFSARQFPNYSSELNVNALLLGDSALYLCASTTLNSGGGEKLFFGSGTQLSVL.

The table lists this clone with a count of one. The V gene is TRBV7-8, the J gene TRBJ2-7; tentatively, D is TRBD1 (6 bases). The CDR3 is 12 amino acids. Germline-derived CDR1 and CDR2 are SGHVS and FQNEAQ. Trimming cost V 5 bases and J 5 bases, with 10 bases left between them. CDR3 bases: TGTGCCAGCAGCCACAGGGTACACGAGCAGTACTTC. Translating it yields CASSHRVHEQYF. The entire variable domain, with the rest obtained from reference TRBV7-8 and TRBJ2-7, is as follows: GAGVSQSPRYKVAKRGQDVALRCDPISGHVSLFWYQQALGQGPEFLTYFQNEAQLDKSGLPSDRFFAERPEGSVSTLKIQRTQQEDSAVYLCASSHRVHEQYFGPGTRLTVT.

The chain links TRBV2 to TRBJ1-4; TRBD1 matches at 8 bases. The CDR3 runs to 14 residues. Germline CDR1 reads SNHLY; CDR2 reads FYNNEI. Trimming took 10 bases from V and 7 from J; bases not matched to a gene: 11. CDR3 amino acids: CATKMDRDLEKLFF. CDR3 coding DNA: TGTGCCACTAAAATGGACAGGGATCTTGAAAAACTGTTTTTT.

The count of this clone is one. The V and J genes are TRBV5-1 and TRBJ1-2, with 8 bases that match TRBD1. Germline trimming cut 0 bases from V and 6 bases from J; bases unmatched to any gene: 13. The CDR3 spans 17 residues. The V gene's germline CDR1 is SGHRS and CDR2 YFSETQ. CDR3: CASSLDGTGLFLDGYTF. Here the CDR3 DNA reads TGCGCCAGCAGCTTGGATGGGACAGGTCTTTTCTTGGATGGCTACACCTTC.

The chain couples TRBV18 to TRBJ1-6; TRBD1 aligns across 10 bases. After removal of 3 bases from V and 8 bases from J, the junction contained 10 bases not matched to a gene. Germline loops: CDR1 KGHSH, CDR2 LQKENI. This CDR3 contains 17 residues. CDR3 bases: TGTGCCAGCTCACCGGGGACAGGGGCCCTGCAGTATTCACCCCTCCACTTT. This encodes CASSPGTGALQYSPLHF.

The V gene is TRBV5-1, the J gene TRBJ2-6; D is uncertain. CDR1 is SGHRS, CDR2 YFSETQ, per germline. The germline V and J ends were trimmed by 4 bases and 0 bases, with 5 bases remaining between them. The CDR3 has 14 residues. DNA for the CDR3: TGCGCCAGCAGCCGTAGCTCTGGGGCCAACGTCCTGACTTTC. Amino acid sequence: CASSRSSGANVLTF.

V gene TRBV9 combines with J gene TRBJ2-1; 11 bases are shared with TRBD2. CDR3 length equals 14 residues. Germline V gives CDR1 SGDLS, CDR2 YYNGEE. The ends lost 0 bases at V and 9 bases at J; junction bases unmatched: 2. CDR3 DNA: TGTGCCAGCAGCGTAGAGCTAGCGGGAGGTGAGCAGTTCTTC. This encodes CASSVELAGGEQFF.

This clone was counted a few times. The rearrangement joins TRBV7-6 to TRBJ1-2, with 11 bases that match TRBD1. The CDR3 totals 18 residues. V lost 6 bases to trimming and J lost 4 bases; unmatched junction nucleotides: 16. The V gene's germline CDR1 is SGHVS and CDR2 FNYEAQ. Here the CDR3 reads CASSFTSGQGAQGYGYTF. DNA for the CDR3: TGTGCCAGCAGTTTTACGTCAGGACAGGGGGCACAGGGCTATGGCTACACCTTC.

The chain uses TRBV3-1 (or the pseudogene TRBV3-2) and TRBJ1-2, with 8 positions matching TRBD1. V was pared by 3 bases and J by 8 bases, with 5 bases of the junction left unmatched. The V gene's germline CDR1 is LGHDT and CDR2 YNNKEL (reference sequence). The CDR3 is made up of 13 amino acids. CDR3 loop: CASSHGQGRGYTF. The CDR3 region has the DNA TGTGCCAGCAGCCACGGACAGGGAAGAGGCTACACCTTC.